The 28 T cell receptor beta chains in this list originate from one sample, sequenced in a study of PD-L1 blockade in urothelial cancer. Assay used: immunoSEQ multiplex PCR; TCRdb lists only in-frame clones, some missing. The sample shows tens of thousands of clones, more than 85% of them seen only once. Time point noted: peripheral blood 6 weeks after treatment start. The material sequenced was PBMCs, taken around atezolizumab (anti-PD-L1) treatment. All receptors come from a woman at least 80 years old with urothelial cancer.

The genes are TRBV27 and TRBJ2-3, with 13 bases that match TRBD2. The J segment lost 1 base and the V segment lost 5 bases, leaving 6 bases of the junction unmatched. In germline, CDR1 is MNHEY, CDR2 SMNVEV (reference sequence). The CDR3 totals 17 residues. The CDR3 loop reads CASSRTSGSRGTDTQYF. The CDR3 nucleotides read TGTGCCAGCAGTAGGACTAGCGGGAGTAGGGGCACAGATACGCAGTATTTT.

The chain links TRBV9 to TRBJ2-7, with D uncertain. The CDR3 extends over 15 amino acids. Germline lookup yields CDR1 SGDLS and CDR2 YYNGEE. Trimming cost V 0 bases and J 2 bases, with 12 bases left between them. CDR3 loop: CASSVGPAAPYEQYF. The DNA of the CDR3 is TGTGCCAGCAGCGTAGGGCCGGCGGCTCCCTACGAGCAGTACTTC.

The gene calls are TRBV5-1 and TRBJ2-5, with D possibly being TRBD2 (5 bases). CDR1 SGHRS and CDR2 YFSETQ come from the germline V gene. CDR3 size: 13 residues. Trimming stripped 3 bases from V and 2 bases from J, with 8 bases between. The CDR3 region is CASSWTGQETQYF. CDR3 DNA: TGCGCCAGCAGCTGGACGGGACAAGAGACCCAGTACTTC.

The chain recombines TRBV6-1 with TRBJ1-4; possibly TRBD1 for D (5 bases). V was clipped by 3 bases and J by 7 bases, with 12 bases between them. Germline-derived CDR1 and CDR2 are MNHNS and SASEGT. CDR3 length equals 14 residues. The CDR3 DNA reads as TGTGCCAGCAGTGACGGGACTGGGGGTGAAAAACTGTTTTTT. It specifies CASSDGTGGEKLFF.

This chain links TRBV5-1 with TRBJ1-1; TRBD1 might be the D (5 bases). The V end lost 5 bases, the J end lost 0 bases, and 8 bases lay between the germline ends. CDR3 length: 13 residues. CDR1 is SGHRS and CDR2 is YFSETQ in the germline V gene. In nucleotides, the CDR3 is TGCGCCAGCAGGACAGACTTGAACACTGAAGCTTTCTTT. This sequence encodes CASRTDLNTEAFF.

This chain connects TRBV2 to TRBJ2-7; 7 positions match TRBD1. CDR1 and CDR2 from the germline V gene are SNHLY and FYNNEI. This CDR3 region has 12 residues. The J segment lost 3 bases and the V segment lost 6 bases, leaving 2 bases of the junction unmatched. CDR3 in amino acids: CASSRQGYEQYF. The CDR3, as DNA: TGTGCCAGCAGCCGACAGGGCTACGAGCAGTACTTC.

The genes are TRBV7-9 and TRBJ2-7, with 11 bases identical to TRBD2. The ends lost 6 bases at V and 5 bases at J; junction bases unmatched: 12. The CDR3 runs 16 residues. Germline V gene lookup returns CDR1 SEHNR and CDR2 FQNEAQ (reference sequence). In DNA form, the CDR3 reads TGTGCCAGCAGGCCTAGACTAGCGGGACCATCCCACGAGCAGTACTTC. Translating gives CASRPRLAGPSHEQYF.

As regards this clone: At one of its ends the junction is not consistent with the germline gene, which may arise from a read error. The genes are TRBV7-3 and TRBJ2-2; TRBD2 aligns across 9 bases. The CDR3 loop spans 12 amino acids. Germline V gives CDR1 SGHTA, CDR2 FQGTGA. CDR3 in amino acids: CASSFGGRELFF. CDR3 sequence (DNA): TGTGCCAGCAGCTTCGGCGGGAGGGAACTGTTTTTT. The full variable domain, with the rest looked up from reference TRBV7-3 and TRBJ2-2, is GAGVSQTPSNKVTEKGKYVELRCDPISGHTALYWYRQSLGQGPEFLIYFQGTGAADDSGLPNDRFFAVRPEGSVSTLKIQRTERGDSAVYLCASSFGGRELFFGEGSRLTVL.

This clone occurred once. The gene calls are TRBV29-1 and TRBJ2-1; 7 bases line up with TRBD1. The V and J ends lost 0 bases and 0 bases, in that order; junction bases with no gene match: 11. CDR3 length: 18 amino acids. The germline CDR1 and CDR2 sequences are SQVTM and ANQGSEA. CDR3 residues: CSVEDLSTGQSSYNEQFF. In nucleotides, the CDR3 is TGCAGCGTTGAAGATCTTTCGACGGGACAGAGCTCCTACAATGAGCAGTTCTTC.

This rearrangement joins TRBV28 to TRBJ1-1; 8 bases are shared with TRBD1. The CDR3 length is 14 residues. Germline CDR1 is MDHEN and CDR2 is SYDVKM. With 6 bases clipped from V and 1 base from J, the junction kept 4 bases outside the gene matches. The CDR3 protein is CASRPGTGNTEAFF. In DNA, the CDR3 is TGTGCCAGCAGACCGGGGACAGGGAACACTGAAGCTTTCTTT. Full variable domain (missing parts from reference TRBV28 and TRBJ1-1): DVKVTQSSRYLVKRTGEKVFLECVQDMDHENMFWYRQDPGLGLRLIYFSYDVKMKEKGDIPEGYSVSREKKERFSLILESASTNQTSMYLCASRPGTGNTEAFFGQGTRLTVV.

In nucleotides, the CDR3 is TGTGCCAGCAGTTTAGCTCGCAGGGGATTTGACGAGCAGTACTTC. Its protein is CASSLARRGFDEQYF. This chain links TRBV28 with TRBJ2-7, with D possibly matching TRBD1 (6 bases). V lost 2 bases, J lost 5 bases, and 16 bases lay in between. CDR1 MDHEN and CDR2 SYDVKM come from the germline V gene. This CDR3 has 15 amino acids.

This rearrangement joins TRBV5-1 to TRBJ2-7; no clear D. V was shortened by 2 bases and J by 0 bases, with 9 bases between the two germline ends. Germline-derived CDR1 and CDR2 are SGHRS and YFSETQ. CDR3 length: 14 amino acids. This CDR3 is CASSFGGSSYEQYF. The CDR3 coding sequence is TGCGCCAGCAGCTTTGGCGGTAGCTCCTACGAGCAGTACTTC.

V is TRBV7-2 and J is TRBJ2-1; TRBD2 aligns across 8 bases. With V trimmed by 5 bases and J by 7 bases, 10 bases remained unmatched. The CDR3 has 15 amino acids. Germline loops: CDR1 SGHTA, CDR2 FQGNSA. In DNA, the CDR3 is TGTGCCAGCAGCAAAACGCCGGGACTAGTAAATGAGCAGTTCTTC. Its protein is CASSKTPGLVNEQFF.

The J gene is TRBJ2-2, the V gene TRBV5-8; D ambiguous. The CDR3 sequence is 15 residues long. The V end was cut by 0 bases, the J end by 5 bases, with 11 bases between. Germline V lookup: CDR1 SGHTS, CDR2 YDEGEE. This CDR3 reads CASSLDPSGTGELFF. The CDR3, as DNA: TGTGCCAGCAGCTTGGACCCTAGTGGGACCGGGGAGCTGTTTTTT.

This clone has a single count. The V call is TRBV7-9, the J call TRBJ2-3, with 12 bases identical to TRBD1. The J segment lost 2 bases and the V segment lost 3 bases, leaving 6 bases of the junction unmatched. CDR3 length: 17 residues. Per germline, CDR1 SEHNR and CDR2 FQNEAQ (reference sequence). For the CDR3, the DNA is TGTGCCAGCAGCTTTTCCGGGACAGGGGGCATCACAGATACGCAGTATTTT. It codes for CASSFSGTGGITDTQYF.

The chain combines TRBV5-1 with TRBJ2-3; TRBD1 matches at 11 bases. Germline values: CDR1 SGHRS, CDR2 YFSETQ. V dropped 4 bases and J dropped 0; count of bases not matched to a gene: 4. This CDR3 spans 16 amino acids. The CDR3 nucleotides are TGCGCCAGCAGCGCCGGACAGGGGGCTAGCACAGATACGCAGTATTTT. It is translated as CASSAGQGASTDTQYF. Full variable domain (outside the CDR3, taken from reference TRBV5-1 and TRBJ2-3): KAGVTQTPRYLIKTRGQQVTLSCSPISGHRSVSWYQQTPGQGLQFLFEYFSETQRNKGNFPGRFSGRQFSNSRSEMNVSTLELGDSALYLCASSAGQGASTDTQYFGPGTRLTVL.

CDR3 DNA sequence: TGTGCCAGCAGCAAAGGGGGCTGGGCCCCCTACGAGCAGTACTTC. Residues: CASSKGGWAPYEQYF. The genes are TRBV21-1 and TRBJ2-7; the D segment call TRBD1 is taken from the table without a DNA check. TRBV21-1 is given as a pseudogene. The CDR3 contains 15 residues.

The chain recombines TRBV2 with TRBJ2-7, with TRBD2 matching over 7 bases. J lost 2 bases, V lost 8 bases, and 12 bases had no gene match. CDR1 and CDR2 from the germline V gene are SNHLY and FYNNEI. The CDR3 runs 15 residues. CDR3 coding DNA: TGTGCCAGCGCAATGCGGGCTAGCGGCGCCTACGAGCAGTACTTC. Its protein product is CASAMRASGAYEQYF.

By share of the sample, this clone is large. This chain connects TRBV29-1 to TRBJ2-2; D is possibly TRBD1 (5 bases). Trimming took off 0 bases at V and 0 bases at J, with 11 bases between the two ends. The CDR3 contains 16 residues. The germline V gene encodes CDR1 SQVTM and CDR2 ANQGSEA. The CDR3 sequence is CSVEDLQGTNTGELFF. The CDR3 DNA reads as TGCAGCGTTGAAGATCTTCAGGGAACGAACACCGGGGAGCTGTTTTTT.

The chain recombines TRBV4-2 with TRBJ1-5; 9 nucleotides match TRBD1. CDR3 length equals 17 residues. The V gene end was trimmed by 1 base and the J gene end by 7 bases; junction bases not matched to a gene: 11. CDR1 LGHNA and CDR2 YNFKEQ come from the germline V gene. This chain's CDR3 is CASSQVTGTGIRQPQHF. Here the CDR3 DNA reads TGTGCCAGCAGCCAAGTAACGGGGACAGGGATTAGGCAGCCCCAGCATTTT.

This rearrangement joins TRBV18 to TRBJ2-7, with 9 bases lining up with TRBD1. This CDR3 spans 15 amino acids. Germline CDR1 and CDR2: KGHSH and LQKENI. The V segment lost 4 bases and the J segment 1 base; nucleotides outside the gene matches: 5. CDR3 loop: CASSQSGTGSYEQYF. CDR3 DNA: TGTGCCAGCTCACAGAGCGGGACAGGGTCCTACGAGCAGTACTTC. Filled out from reference TRBV18 and TRBJ2-7, the complete variable domain reads NAGVMQNPRHLVRRRGQEARLRCSPMKGHSHVYWYRQLPEEGLKFMVYLQKENIIDESGMPKERFSAEFPKEGPSILRIQQVVRGDSAAYFCASSQSGTGSYEQYFGPGTRLTVT.

CDR3 nucleotides: TGTGCCAGCCGAAGGGCTAGCGGGAGTTCCCCCAATGAGCAGTTCTTC. As protein: CASRRASGSSPNEQFF. V and J are TRBV18 and TRBJ2-1; 10 nucleotides match TRBD2. The CDR3 is 16 amino acids. J gave up 6 bases and V 8 bases, and 13 bases lay outside the gene matches. The V gene's germline CDR1 is KGHSH and CDR2 LQKENI.

The rearrangement uses TRBV28 and TRBJ1-2; 8 bases line up with TRBD1. Looked up from germline, CDR1 is MDHEN and CDR2 is SYDVKM. Trimming took 6 bases from V and 4 from J; bases not matched to a gene: 4. This CDR3 region has 13 residues. The CDR3: CASRPGQGYGYTF. The CDR3 bases are TGTGCCAGCAGGCCCGGACAGGGCTATGGCTACACCTTC.

The chain has TRBV21-1 and TRBJ2-2; the table's D call TRBD2 went unverified against the DNA. TRBV21-1 is a listed pseudogene. The CDR3 has 12 residues. CDR3 in DNA: TGTGCCAGCAGCAACCTTCCCGGGGAGCTGTTTTTT. This encodes CASSNLPGELFF.

V is TRBV10-3 and J is TRBJ2-1, with TRBD2 identical over 16 bases. The CDR3 totals 16 residues. Trimming cost V 6 bases and J 8 bases; bases outside gene matches: 7. Germline assignment: CDR1 ENHRY and CDR2 SYGVKD. As DNA, the CDR3 is TGTGCCATCAGGGCCGGGACTAGCGGGAGGGTCGATGAGCAGTTCTTC. It translates to CAIRAGTSGRVDEQFF.

The rearrangement uses TRBV19 and TRBJ2-3; 9 bases map to TRBD1. Germline trimming cut 3 bases from V and 2 bases from J; bases unmatched to any gene: 6. Germline values: CDR1 LNHDA, CDR2 SQIVND (reference sequence). CDR3 length: 16 residues. CDR3 sequence: CASSIPTGGLTDTQYF. The CDR3 DNA follows: TGTGCCAGTAGTATCCCGACAGGGGGTCTCACAGATACGCAGTATTTT.

V and J are TRBV28 and TRBJ1-1, with TRBD1 matching 7 bases. This CDR3 comprises 12 residues. Germline lookup yields CDR1 MDHEN and CDR2 SYDVKM. V dropped 6 bases and J dropped 13; count of bases not matched to a gene: 11. CDR3 region: CASRTVSGGVFF. CDR3 in DNA: TGTGCCAGCAGAACTGTATCAGGGGGTGTTTTCTTT.

Here the CDR3 reads CASNQAAGASPGELFF. CDR3 coding DNA: TGTGCCAGTAATCAAGCTGCGGGCGCGTCCCCCGGGGAGCTGTTTTTT. The chain couples TRBV19 to TRBJ2-2; perhaps TRBD2 as D (5 bases). The V end lost 7 bases, the J end lost 6 bases, and 21 bases lay between the germline ends. Germline V gives CDR1 LNHDA, CDR2 SQIVND (reference sequence). The CDR3 is 16 amino acids. Complete variable domain (other parts from reference TRBV19 and TRBJ2-2): DGGITQSPKYLFRKEGQNVTLSCEQNLNHDAMYWYRQDPGQGLRLIYYSQIVNDFQKGDIAEGYSVSREKKESFPLTVTSAQKNPTAFYLCASNQAAGASPGELFFGEGSRLTVL.